The clone carrying this T cell receptor beta chain was seen more than once but under ten times. V was pared by 6 bases and J by 3 bases, with 1 base of the junction left unmatched. This CDR3 has 13 residues. The data belong to a study of T cell responses to AZD1222 COVID-19 vaccine. Produced via immunoSEQ multiplex PCR; TCRdb's table is partial and in-frame only. The sample gives over 95,000 clones, about 85% of which show up once; about 2.9% is in the top ten. The genes are TRBV12-3 or TRBV12-4 and TRBJ1-4, with 7 nucleotides matching TRBD1. The TCR comes from an adult in good health. Sequencing used peripheral blood, obtained on day 0 of AZD1222 vaccination. The CDR3 DNA is TGTGCCAGCAGAGGGACAGCTAATGAAAAACTGTTTTTT. Residues: CASRGTANEKLFF.